This is a list of T cell receptor beta chains from one sample in a study of response to subunit inactivated influenza vaccine. Each CDR3 protein gets one entry after TCRdb re-called the RT-PCR reads with MiXCR. The sample records 600,000 to 850,000 distinct CDR3 sequences, 11% to 15% being singletons. Sequencing was performed on PBMCs from blood, taken less than 15 days before vaccination. Receptors originate from a man aged 45 to 65 who received an inactivated influenza vaccine. Both conserved end residues are part of each CDR3. D genes are given only for firm matches. The size of a clone is reported for some rows only, either as once, few or many, or as a class for expanded clones.

V	size	J	D	DNA	CDR3
TRBV4-1	few	TRBJ2-4	TRBD1	TGCGCCAGCAGCCAAGTTGTCCGGGACAGGGGTAAGGAGGACATTCAGTACTTC	CASSQVVRDRGKEDIQYF
TRBV5-1	.	TRBJ2-5	.	TGCGCAAAGGGGGAGACCCAGTACTTC	CAKGETQYF
TRBV6-1	.	TRBJ1-2	.	TGTGCCAGCAGTGAAGCGGTGGGGCGTCTTGGTGGCTACACCTTC	CASSEAVGRLGGYTF
TRBV4-1	.	TRBJ2-4	TRBD1	TGCGCCAGCAGCCATCCGGGACAGAAAAACATTCAGTACTTC	CASSHPGQKNIQYF
TRBV6-2/TRBV6-3	many	TRBJ2-1	TRBD2	TGTGCCAGCAGGGTAGCGGGGTACAATGAGCAGTTCTTC	CASRVAGYNEQFF
TRBV28	.	TRBJ1-5	.	TGTGCCAGCACCGGGTCCAACAATCAGCCCCAGCATTTT	CASTGSNNQPQHF
TRBV6-6	few	TRBJ2-3	.	TGTGCCAGCAGTTACGGGTTAGATTTTCTTTTCAATTTT	CASSYGLDFLFNF
TRBV20-1	few	TRBJ1-4	.	TGCAGTGCTAGAGGTGCCATCCCGGACACTGCAACTAATGAAAAACTGTTTTTT	CSARGAIPDTATNEKLFF
TRBV5-1	many	TRBJ1-6	TRBD1	TGCGCCAGCAGCACCACAACCGGGACAGGGTCCTATAATTCACCCCTCCACTTT	CASSTTTGTGSYNSPLHF
TRBV6-1	few	TRBJ2-7	.	TGTGCCAGCACACGGACCGCTTACGAGCAGTACTTC	CASTRTAYEQYF
TRBV20-1	.	TRBJ2-7	.	TGCAGTGCGCCCCTAGGTAGCTCCTACGAGCAGTACTTC	CSAPLGSSYEQYF
TRBV6-1	many	TRBJ1-1	TRBD1	TGTGCCAGCAGTCCCCCGGGACAGCTGCCCGAAGCTTTCTTT	CASSPPGQLPEAFF
TRBV28	.	TRBJ2-1	.	TGTGCCAGCAGGGGGGCCGGGACATACAATGAGCAGTTCTTC	CASRGAGTYNEQFF
TRBV4-1	few	TRBJ2-7	.	TGCGCCAGCAGCCAAGATCCCGGAGCAGGGAGTGGGTACGAGCAGTACTTC	CASSQDPGAGSGYEQYF
TRBV28	few	TRBJ2-4	.	TGTGCCAGCAGTCCCCGCGCGGCGGCCAAAAACATTCAGTACTTC	CASSPRAAAKNIQYF
TRBV5-1	few	TRBJ2-5	TRBD1	TGCGCCAGCAGCGGACAGGGTGGTCCGGAGACCCAGTACTTC	CASSGQGGPETQYF
TRBV7-2	few	TRBJ2-5	TRBD2	TGTGCCAGCAGCTTAAAAAGCGGGAGGGCCGGAGAGACCCAGTACTTC	CASSLKSGRAGETQYF
TRBV28	.	TRBJ2-7	.	TGTGCCAGCAGCCCCGGGTCGCTAGAGTCTTACGAGCAGTACTTC	CASSPGSLESYEQYF
TRBV12-3/TRBV12-4	few	TRBJ1-3	.	TGTGCCAGCAGTTCTCCCTCACTGGGAAACACCATATATTTT	CASSSPSLGNTIYF
TRBV4-3	many	TRBJ2-4	TRBD1	TGCGCCAGCAGCCAAGGACAGGGGCCCAAAAACATTCAGTACTTC	CASSQGQGPKNIQYF
TRBV7-6	medium-sized	TRBJ2-2	.	TGTGCCAGCAGCCTACTTCTAACAGGAAACACCGGGGAGCTGTTTTTT	CASSLLLTGNTGELFF
TRBV28	few	TRBJ2-1	TRBD2	TGTGCCATAACTAGCGGCGGCCCCGGGCAGTTCTTC	CAITSGGPGQFF
TRBV5-1	many	TRBJ1-1	.	TGCGCCAGCAGCTTGGATGCTCAGGGGACCGCTGAAGCTTTCTTT	CASSLDAQGTAEAFF
TRBV12-3/TRBV12-4	.	TRBJ2-5	.	TGTGCCAGCAGGCGCCCGGACTACCATTATCAAGAGACCCAGTACTTC	CASRRPDYHYQETQYF
TRBV29-1	.	TRBJ2-7	.	TGCAGCGTTGAAGTCGGCTCCTACGAGCAGTACTTC	CSVEVGSYEQYF
TRBV12-3/TRBV12-4	many	TRBJ2-3	TRBD2	TGTGCCAGCAGTTTTACGGGGGGTGGTCAAGATACGCAGTATTTT	CASSFTGGGQDTQYF
TRBV12-3/TRBV12-4	.	TRBJ2-4	.	TGTGCCAGCAGTGCAGGAGTAGCCAAAAACATTCAGTACTTC	CASSAGVAKNIQYF
TRBV6-1	few	TRBJ2-6	TRBD2	TGTGCCAGCAGTGTTGGGAGGGAAACTGGGGCCAACGTCCTGACTTTC	CASSVGRETGANVLTF
TRBV4-2	.	TRBJ2-3	.	TGTGCCAGCAGCCCCTCCATCGGGACTCCCAGCACAGATACGCAGTATTTT	CASSPSIGTPSTDTQYF
TRBV28	many	TRBJ2-2	.	TGTGCCAGCACCGGGACACCGAACACCGGGGAGCTGTTTTTT	CASTGTPNTGELFF
TRBV2	many	TRBJ2-2	TRBD1	TGTGCCAGCAAAGACAGGGGGCGGCCCGGGGAGCTGTTTTTT	CASKDRGRPGELFF
TRBV12-3/TRBV12-4	.	TRBJ2-3	TRBD1	TGTGCCAGCAGGCAGGACCCCGGGACAGGGCAGTATTTT	CASRQDPGTGQYF
TRBV20-1	.	TRBJ1-4	TRBD1	TGCAGTGCTACTTCGGACAGGGTTGAAAAACTGTTTTTT	CSATSDRVEKLFF
TRBV12-3/TRBV12-4	few	TRBJ1-4	.	TGTGCCAGCAGTTTAGGGTGGGGAAAACTGTTTTTT	CASSLGWGKLFF
TRBV7-8	.	TRBJ2-3	TRBD1	TGTGCCAGCAGCCCCCAACTACTAGGGGGCCTCACAGATACGCAGTATTTT	CASSPQLLGGLTDTQYF
TRBV15	many	TRBJ2-1	TRBD2	TGTGCCACCAGCAGAGATCGGACTAGCGGGAGAGGGGAGCAGTTCTTC	CATSRDRTSGRGEQFF
TRBV6-5	.	TRBJ1-2	.	TGTGCCAGCAGTTACTCGAATCACAGGTCGGGAGGCTACACCTTC	CASSYSNHRSGGYTF
TRBV12-3/TRBV12-4	many	TRBJ1-1	TRBD1	TGTGCCAGCAGTTTAGCGGGACAGGCTGAAGCTTTCTTT	CASSLAGQAEAFF
TRBV20-1	few	TRBJ2-4	TRBD1	TGCAGTGCAACTACAGGGGGCGTTAACATTCAGTACTTC	CSATTGGVNIQYF
TRBV28	.	TRBJ2-5	TRBD1	TGTGCCAGCAGTCCTCATCCGGGACAGGGGTCGGAAGAGACCCAGTACTTC	CASSPHPGQGSEETQYF
TRBV6-5	few	TRBJ2-7	.	TGTGCCAGCAGTTCTTTGGGCGGGCAGTACTTC	CASSSLGGQYF
TRBV2	.	TRBJ2-7	.	TGTGCCAGCAGTGAGTTGATGATTACCGACGAGCAGTACTTC	CASSELMITDEQYF
TRBV6-2/TRBV6-3	.	TRBJ2-1	TRBD1	TGTGCCAGCAGTTACGACAGGGGTGAGCAGTTCTTC	CASSYDRGEQFF
TRBV5-1	few	TRBJ2-2	TRBD2	TGCGCCAGCATACCGGGACTAGGGGACACCGGGGAGCTGTTTTTT	CASIPGLGDTGELFF
TRBV7-9	.	TRBJ2-2	.	TGTGCCAGCAGCCTGGCGATCGCGAACACCGGGGAGCTGTTTTTT	CASSLAIANTGELFF
TRBV18	.	TRBJ2-3	TRBD2	TGTGCCAGCTCACCGGCTAGCGGGGGGTACCTCACGAGAGATACGCAGTATTTT	CASSPASGGYLTRDTQYF
TRBV7-3	.	TRBJ2-6	.	TGTGCCAGCAGCGCCTCAGGGGCCGGGGCCAACGTCCTGACTTTC	CASSASGAGANVLTF
TRBV4-3	many	TRBJ2-3	TRBD1	TGCGCCAGCAGACAGGGGGGAACAGATACGCAGTATTTT	CASRQGGTDTQYF
TRBV11-2	few	TRBJ2-1	TRBD1	TGTGCCAGCAGCTCCGGACAGGGGGCTTGGAATGAGCAGTTCTTC	CASSSGQGAWNEQFF
TRBV20-1	.	TRBJ2-1	.	TGCAGTGCTAGAGATTGGGGGAGAAGGATCAATGAGCAGTTCTTC	CSARDWGRRINEQFF
TRBV20-1	.	TRBJ2-3	.	TGCAGTGCTAGCACCGGGAGAAGCACAGATACGCAGTATTTT	CSASTGRSTDTQYF
TRBV6-2/TRBV6-3	many	TRBJ2-7	TRBD2	TGTGCCAGCAGCCACTGGACTAGCGGGCGTTCCTACGAGCAGTACTTC	CASSHWTSGRSYEQYF
TRBV19	few	TRBJ2-1	TRBD2	TGTGCCAGTACCGTTAGCGGGAGCCCCTACAATGAGCAGTTCTTC	CASTVSGSPYNEQFF
TRBV12-3/TRBV12-4	many	TRBJ2-2	TRBD2	TGTGCCAGCAAGCCGGGACTAGCGCAGAACACCGGGGAGCTGTTTTTT	CASKPGLAQNTGELFF
TRBV5-1	.	TRBJ1-1	.	TGCGCCAGCAGCGGGGGGCGAGGGAACACTGAAGCTTTCTTT	CASSGGRGNTEAFF